This TCR beta chain was captured in a study of blood T cell repertoires in COVID-19. Whole-study context: The origin of the acute and convalescent COVID-19 samples was the United States, Italy and Spain. The analysed material was cDNA or gDNA that came from T cells, B-cell-depleted T cells, or PBMCs.

The CDR3 loop spans 15 amino acids. Germline V gene data show CDR1 as SGDLS and CDR2 as YYNGEE. Trimming removed 2 bases from V and 1 base from J, with 9 bases in between. Per the study methods: Quantification of nucleated cells was approximated via reference gene primer amplification. Libraries were prepared by immunoSEQ multiplex PCR; TCRdb keeps only in-frame clonotypes and omits some of them. That table furnishes V, J and clone size, whereas the DNA furnished D and trimming. Of approximately 100,000 clones listed, around 66% are singletons. The specimen was peripheral blood. The sequence was collected from a man at least 80 years old with acute or convalescent COVID-19. The chain links TRBV9 to TRBJ2-2; tentatively, D is TRBD2 (5 bases). The CDR3 DNA sequence: TGTGCCAGCAGCGTTTCCGGGGTGAACACCGGGGAGCTGTTTTTT. It codes for CASSVSGVNTGELFF.